Following are 8 T cell receptor beta chains from one sample sequenced in a study of sequential checkpoint blockade in melanoma. Treatment defined: randomized to nivolumab then ipilimumab (arm A) or the reverse (arm B). Only in-frame clones appear in the TCRdb table, and some are missing; sequencing was by immunoSEQ multiplex PCR. The sample holds thousands of clones; around half are singletons and the top ten take around 43%. The specimen was CD8+ T cells sorted from blood (inferred from file names), collected from a patient given nivolumab and ipilimumab in sequence. These receptors were obtained from a human donor with melanoma.

V gene TRBV4-1 combines with J gene TRBJ2-7, with 7 bases lining up with TRBD1. V lost 5 bases to trimming and J lost 3 bases; unmatched junction nucleotides: 4. Germline V gene lookup returns CDR1 MGHRA and CDR2 YSYEKL. This CDR3 has 13 amino acids. CDR3 region: CASSAGQVYEQYF. In nucleotides, the CDR3 is TGCGCCAGCAGCGCAGGACAGGTCTACGAGCAGTACTTC.

The table lists this clone with a few counts. In DNA form, the CDR3 reads TGTGCCAGCAGTCCCCCGGGGACAGGCTCCGCGGGGGCGTACTTC. Protein: CASSPPGTGSAGAYF. The chain links TRBV27 to TRBJ2-7, with D tentatively TRBD1 (8 bases). The CDR3 is 15 residues long. With 5 bases removed from V and 12 bases from J, the gap between germline ends came to 26 bases. The germline gives CDR1 MNHEY, CDR2 SMNVEV (reference sequence).

Within the sample, this clone is medium-sized (0.01 to 0.1%). V and J are TRBV28 and TRBJ1-5, with 7 bases matching TRBD1. V gave up 8 bases and J gave up 6 bases; unmatched junction bases: 4. Germline V CDR1 and CDR2: MDHEN, SYDVKM. CDR3 length equals 12 residues. CDR3 in amino acids: CASYRGVQPQHF. The CDR3 nucleotides read TGTGCCAGCTACAGGGGAGTTCAGCCCCAGCATTTT.

This clone was recorded only once. J is TRBJ1-1 and V is TRBV9; D is possibly TRBD1 (6 bases). The CDR3 covers 13 residues. The germline V and J ends were trimmed by 3 bases and 1 base, with 7 bases remaining between them. The V gene's germline CDR1 is SGDLS and CDR2 YYNGEE. The CDR3 sequence is CASSGRGNTEAFF. CDR3 coding DNA: TGTGCCAGCAGCGGCAGGGGGAACACTGAAGCTTTCTTT.

The chain carries TRBV28 and TRBJ2-7; TRBD2 matches at 7 bases. This CDR3 comprises 15 residues. Germline loops: CDR1 MDHEN, CDR2 SYDVKM. V gave up 2 bases and J gave up 1 base; unmatched junction bases: 5. This CDR3 reads CASSLGGGPSYEQYF. The CDR3 nucleotides are TGTGCCAGCAGTTTAGGGGGAGGGCCGTCCTACGAGCAGTACTTC.

The DNA of the CDR3 is TGTGCCAGCGGCCAGGGGGTAACAACAACTAATGAAAAACTGTTTTTT. Its protein is CASGQGVTTTNEKLFF. This chain connects TRBV2 to TRBJ1-4; TRBD1 matches at 7 bases. The length of the CDR3 is 16 residues. The germline gives CDR1 SNHLY, CDR2 FYNNEI. Trimming took 8 bases from V and 0 from J; bases not matched to a gene: 9.

This chain joins TRBV19 and TRBJ2-6, with D uncertain. The germline V gene encodes CDR1 LNHDA and CDR2 SQIVND (reference sequence). Trimming shortened V by 4 bases and J by 5 bases, and 18 bases separated the two germline ends. CDR3 size: 17 residues. The CDR3 is CASSNFKSQSRANVLTF. CDR3 sequence (DNA): TGTGCCAGTAGTAATTTCAAATCACAAAGTCGGGCCAACGTCCTGACTTTC.

A few counts support this clone. The rearrangement joins TRBV27 to TRBJ2-7; weak D call: TRBD1 (6 bases). The CDR3 has 13 residues. Trimming shortened V by 5 bases and J by 6 bases, and 14 bases separated the two germline ends. CDR1 MNHEY and CDR2 SMNVEV come from the germline V gene (reference sequence). Written as DNA, the CDR3 is TGTGCCAGCAGTCTAGGCAGGGGTTCCGAGCAGTACTTC. Its translation: CASSLGRGSEQYF.